The T cell receptor beta chain under discussion was sequenced for a study of T cell repertoires in cytomegalovirus infection. Study-level information: Selection of CMV epitopes for the study included recently identified HLA-C-restricted and well-studied HLA-B-restricted ones. Matching HLA type, along with CMV infection, was indicated by public TCR beta signatures. Study-wide results and limits: Frequencies of public TCR beta families were cumulated, and this identified carriers of CMV plus the relevant HLA. The ex vivo response showed dominance by HLA-C-restricted CMV-specific TCR beta clonotypes.

TCRdb re-analysed the reads in MiXCR, keeping a single row per CDR3 protein. The repertoire holds roughly 730,000 distinct CDR3 sequences, around 35% seen once, with about 20% in the top ten. This CDR3 comprises 12 residues. V lost 7 bases and J 4 bases, leaving 11 bases between the germline ends. Germline CDR1 reads MNHNS; CDR2 reads SASEGT. The table lists this clonotype with a few counts. Antigen specificity is unknown. Sequenced material: cultured PBMCs, taken from culture after CMV antigen stimulation. The TCR originated in a human donor in good health (CMV status not recorded). Some clones in this sample may be carry-over from other donors' samples. V usage is TRBV6-1 and J usage is TRBJ2-7; possibly TRBD2 for D (5 bases). CDR3 in amino acids: CASTPPGYEQYF. The CDR3 DNA reads TGTGCCAGCACCCCCCCGGGATACGAGCAGTACTTC.